This TCR beta chain was found in a study of early T cells in non-severe SARS-CoV-2 infection (dated by TCRdb to the early 2020s). Broadly, across the study: Because TCR sequencing was done on bulk RNA from unsorted whole blood, the alpha and beta chains could not be paired. Broad study findings and their caveats: VDJdb matching was skewed toward anti-spike CD8 responses and likely underestimated virus-specific expansions by missing private and CD4 specificities.

A case-control design nested within a healthcare worker cohort in London, UK, was used, with weekly nasopharyngeal swab PCR tests and blood sampling performed. Healthcare workers were enrolled in the week of the UK lockdown, from 23 to 31 March 2020, and were followed every week for up to about 16 weeks. Turning to this clonotype: What this receptor recognizes is not known. It has no much larger one-base neighbor in the sample; base qualities were not kept.

The method behind the library was 5' RACE. Instrument on record: NextSeq 500. To correct for sequencing error and PCR bias, the TCR library protocol tagged individual cDNA molecules with unique molecular identifiers. Both TCR alpha and beta chains were sequenced, and tight co-correlation was observed between alpha and beta sequence abundances in each sample. The paper's data handling went like this. Decombinator V4 was used to annotate the V gene, J gene and CDR3 of the TCR sequences. TCRs were defined as expanded if a significant change between any two time points was detected under a Poisson model with p below 0.0001. TCR abundances were normalised to the total number of TCRs sequenced in each sample and reported as counts per million. TRAV1-2 paired with TRAJ12, TRAJ20 or TRAJ33 defined MAIT TCRs, while TRAV10 paired with TRAJ18 defined iNKT TCRs. A search of VDJdb, accessed on 1 November 2021, was run for TCRs annotated to CMV, EBV and SARS-CoV-2, with TCRs annotated for multiple antigens excluded. TCRdb reworked the public reads: Q25 trimming with fastp, MiXCR clone assembly, productive beta chains retained. All rows with the same CDR3 protein become a single entry with the most common DNA and genes. The V and J calls were determined by TCRdb, not by the authors. Present in this sample are approximately 48,000 distinct CDR3 sequences, 9.3% of which were seen just once. The ten largest clonotypes hold more than 12% of the sample.

Reading from cysteine to phenylalanine, the CDR3 counts 15 amino acids. The retained sequence is limited to the CDR3, 45 bases, with the frame set at the first base. CDR1 and CDR2 were assigned from the germline V gene as SGHRS and YFSETQ. V loses 7 bases at its end and J loses 5 bases; junction bases beyond the gene matches: 11. Sequenced sample: whole blood. Recombination connected TRBV5-1 to TRBJ2-3; a stretch of 9 junction bases matches TRBD2. The sequence was collected from an adult who was a healthcare worker with PCR-confirmed SARS-CoV-2 infection or an uninfected control (not recorded which). The CDR3 reads CASSLGGRAEDTQYF. The DNA sequence reads TGCGCCAGCTCCCTTGGCGGGAGGGCCGAAGATACGCAGTATTTT.